These 6 T cell receptor beta chains came from one sample sequenced in a study of immune evolution from preneoplasia to lung adenocarcinoma. Profiling relied on immunoSEQ multiplex PCR, and the TCRdb table lists in-frame clones only, not all of them. This sample has about 10,000 clones; around 78% occur once, and the top ten carry about 4.9%. Sequenced: FFPE minimally invasive lung adenocarcinoma tissue. These TCRs come from a person between 65 and 80 years old with lung adenocarcinoma.

This chain connects TRBV7-6 to TRBJ2-3; a possible D gene is TRBD2 (6 bases). The CDR3 has 15 residues. Germline CDR1 SGHVS, CDR2 FNYEAQ. The V and J ends lost 4 bases and 2 bases respectively, with 13 bases between them. The CDR3 protein is CASSSSTGDTDTQYF. CDR3 nucleotide sequence: TGTGCCAGCAGCTCCTCGACGGGGGACACAGATACGCAGTATTTT.

This clone was counted a few times. The V call is TRBV18, the J call TRBJ2-7; D remains ambiguous. Germline CDR1 and CDR2: KGHSH and LQKENI. V gave up 1 base and J gave up 4 bases, with 8 bases separating them. This CDR3 spans 13 amino acids. The CDR3 here is CASSPLQTYEQYF. For the CDR3, the DNA is TGTGCCAGCTCACCACTCCAGACTTACGAGCAGTACTTC.

This clone was seen just once. The rearrangement joins TRBV10-1 to TRBJ1-3; no definite D call. Trimming took off 0 bases at V and 0 bases at J, with 15 bases between the two ends. Per the germline V gene, CDR1 is WNHNN and CDR2 is SYGVQD (reference sequence). The CDR3 spans 18 residues. The CDR3 sequence is CASSESISGRPSGNTIYF. The CDR3 DNA reads as TGCGCCAGCAGTGAGTCGATCAGCGGCAGGCCCTCTGGAAACACCATATATTTT.

The J gene is TRBJ1-5, the V gene TRBV28, with 8 bases fitting TRBD1. The germline V gene has CDR1 MDHEN and CDR2 SYDVKM. V gave up 1 base and J gave up 7 bases; unmatched junction bases: 9. The CDR3 has 16 amino acids. In nucleotides, the CDR3 is TGTGCCAGCAGTTTATCCGTAGGACAGGGCAGACAGCCCCAGCATTTT. Its translation is CASSLSVGQGRQPQHF.

The rearrangement joins TRBV6-5 to TRBJ1-3; a weak D match, TRBD1 (5 bases). Trimming cost V 2 bases and J 4 bases, with 12 bases left between them. From germline, CDR1 is MNHEY and CDR2 SVGAGI. The CDR3 covers 15 residues. The CDR3 region has the DNA TGTGCCAGCAGTTACACCGGGACTGCGGGAAACACCATATATTTT. Protein product: CASSYTGTAGNTIYF.

This CDR3 is CSARTSGGLAKNIQYF. CDR3 in DNA: TGCAGCGCCCGGACTAGCGGGGGTCTAGCCAAAAACATTCAGTACTTC. The rearrangement links TRBV29-1 to TRBJ2-4; 13 bases are shared with TRBD2. The V gene's germline CDR1 is SQVTM and CDR2 ANQGSEA. J lost 0 bases, V lost 7 bases, and 6 bases had no gene match. The CDR3 extends over 16 amino acids.